This T cell receptor beta chain was recorded in a study of cytomegalovirus exposure and HLA in healthy donors. About the research overall: There were approximately 85 million unique TCRs (from HLA-typed donors) in an early data release.

Study findings and constraints: Immune exposure was documented only through CMV serostatus.

A note on this clone: Antigen specificity is unknown.

The CDR3 totals 15 residues. Trimming cost V 4 bases and J 9 bases; bases outside gene matches: 7. In germline, CDR1 is LNHNV, CDR2 YYDKDF (reference sequence). The primer mix had 60 Vbeta and 13 Jbeta primers. Using immunoSEQ multiplex PCR, the repertoire was profiled, and TCRdb retains in-frame clones only, with some absent. The repertoire holds 150,000 or so clones, with about 74% as singletons. This chain links TRBV15 with TRBJ2-1; the match to TRBD2 covers 12 bases. The sequenced sample was PBMCs. This TCR came from a man in his forties in good health and CMV-seropositive. This CDR3 is CATSTGTSGPGEQFF. CDR3 sequence (DNA): TGTGCCACCAGCACCGGGACTAGCGGGCCCGGTGAGCAGTTCTTC.